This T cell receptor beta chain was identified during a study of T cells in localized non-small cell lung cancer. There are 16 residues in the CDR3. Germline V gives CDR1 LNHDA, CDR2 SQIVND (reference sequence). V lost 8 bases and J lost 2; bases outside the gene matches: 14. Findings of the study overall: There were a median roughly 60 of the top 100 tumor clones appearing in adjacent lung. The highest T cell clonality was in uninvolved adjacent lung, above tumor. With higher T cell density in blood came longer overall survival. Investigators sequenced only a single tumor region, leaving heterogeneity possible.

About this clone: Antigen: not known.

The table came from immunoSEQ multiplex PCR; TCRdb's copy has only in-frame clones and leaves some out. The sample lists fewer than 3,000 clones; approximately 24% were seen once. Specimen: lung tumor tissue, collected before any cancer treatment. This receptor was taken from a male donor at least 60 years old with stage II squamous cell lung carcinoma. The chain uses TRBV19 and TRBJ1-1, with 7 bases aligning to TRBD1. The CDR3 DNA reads TGTGCCAGTTCGAGAATTACAGGGGTAAGAAACACTGAAGCTTTCTTT. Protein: CASSRITGVRNTEAFF.